The 10 T cell receptor beta chains listed next were all sequenced from one sample in a study of identical twins. MiXCR, applied by TCRdb to the 5' RACE reads, yields one record per CDR3 protein. The table shows about 530,000 distinct CDR3 sequences, with about a fifth occurring only once. These same data were also listed under a study on yellow fever vaccine responses in identical twins.

The sequenced material came from CD4+ T cells sorted from blood. These receptors all come from a woman aged 18 to 35 in good health.

The genes are TRBV3-1 and TRBJ2-7; D remains unclear. This CDR3 has 14 amino acids. V was clipped by 7 bases and J by 7 bases, with 20 bases between them. Looked up from germline, CDR1 is LGHDT and CDR2 is YNNKEL (reference sequence). CDR3 in amino acids: CASNQAPSSREQYV. The CDR3 nucleotides are TGTGCCAGCAACCAGGCCCCAAGCAGTCGGGAGCAGTACGTC.

V gene TRBV5-1 combines with J gene TRBJ2-3; no clear D. Germline V gene data show CDR1 as SGHRS and CDR2 as YFSETQ. The germline V and J ends were trimmed by 0 bases and 3 bases, with 14 bases remaining between them. This CDR3 is built from 16 residues. The CDR3 spells CASSLVGAKETDTQYF. The CDR3 DNA is TGCGCCAGCAGCTTGGTCGGCGCCAAAGAGACAGATACGCAGTATTTT.

The sample holds a few counts of this clonotype. The genes are TRBV29-1 and TRBJ2-3; D tentatively fits TRBD1 or TRBD2 (6 bases each). The CDR3 runs 19 residues. The germline gives CDR1 SQVTM, CDR2 ANQGSEA. V was trimmed by 3 bases and J by 0 bases, leaving 25 bases between them. CDR3 sequence reads: CSVDSGRSTGSSSTDTQYF. The CDR3 DNA reads as TGCAGCGTTGATAGCGGCCGGTCGACAGGCTCTTCTAGCACAGATACGCAGTATTTT.

This clonotype was observed a few times. This chain links TRBV4-1 with TRBJ2-2; tentative D call: TRBD2 (6 bases). Germline V gene data show CDR1 as MGHRA and CDR2 as YSYEKL. The CDR3 is 16 amino acids. The germline V and J ends were trimmed by 0 bases and 2 bases, with 10 bases remaining between them. This CDR3 is CASSQDSGVNTGELFF. The CDR3, as DNA: TGCGCCAGCAGCCAAGATTCGGGGGTTAACACCGGGGAGCTGTTTTTT.

This rearrangement joins TRBV19 to TRBJ1-3; tentative D call: TRBD1 (6 bases). Germline CDR1 and CDR2: LNHDA and SQIVND (reference sequence). The length of the CDR3 is 14 residues. The V and J ends lost 6 bases and 4 bases respectively, with 13 bases between them. The CDR3 region has the DNA TGTGCCAGTAGACAACAGGGATTCGGAAACACCATATATTTT. This sequence encodes CASRQQGFGNTIYF. The full variable domain, completed using reference TRBV19 and TRBJ1-3, is DGGITQSPKYLFRKEGQNVTLSCEQNLNHDAMYWYRQDPGQGLRLIYYSQIVNDFQKGDIAEGYSVSREKKESFPLTVTSAQKNPTAFYLCASRQQGFGNTIYFGEGSWLTVV.

V gene TRBV19 combines with J gene TRBJ2-4; unclear D gene. Looked up from germline, CDR1 is LNHDA and CDR2 is SQIVND (reference sequence). Trimming took off 7 bases at V and 0 bases at J, with 7 bases between the two ends. The CDR3 consists of 13 residues. The CDR3 DNA sequence: TGTGCCAGTAACAGTGGAGCCAAAAACATTCAGTACTTC. Its protein product is CASNSGAKNIQYF.

This clonotype was observed a few times. The chain combines TRBV4-1 with TRBJ2-7, with 8 positions matching TRBD2. CDR1 is MGHRA and CDR2 is YSYEKL in the germline V gene. With 0 bases clipped from V and 7 bases from J, the junction kept 14 bases outside the gene matches. This CDR3 region has 17 residues. DNA for the CDR3: TGCGCCAGCAGCCAAGAGATCTCCCTAGCGGGTGTAGATGAGCAGTACTTC. Its protein product is CASSQEISLAGVDEQYF.

This chain links TRBV27 with TRBJ1-5; 9 bases agree with TRBD1. CDR1 and CDR2 (germline): MNHEY, SMNVEV (reference sequence). The CDR3 consists of 15 residues. J gave up 6 bases and V 4 bases, and 7 bases lay outside the gene matches. The CDR3 protein is CASSSLGQGTQPQHF. CDR3 bases: TGTGCCAGCAGTTCACTGGGACAGGGTACTCAGCCCCAGCATTTT.

The rearrangement links TRBV12-3 or TRBV12-4 to TRBJ1-2, with D maybe TRBD1 (5 bases). The CDR3 extends over 13 amino acids. V lost 3 bases and J 7 bases, leaving 12 bases between the germline ends. Here the CDR3 reads CASSFNQGFGYTF. The CDR3 DNA is TGTGCCAGCAGTTTCAATCAGGGTTTTGGCTACACCTTC.

The chain recombines TRBV10-3 with TRBJ2-2; 7 nucleotides align to TRBD1. The CDR3 contains 13 residues. In germline, CDR1 is ENHRY, CDR2 SYGVKD. J lost 8 bases, V lost 10 bases, and 10 bases had no gene match. The CDR3: CATAQGEKGELFF. DNA for the CDR3: TGTGCCACCGCTCAGGGGGAGAAAGGGGAGCTGTTTTTT.